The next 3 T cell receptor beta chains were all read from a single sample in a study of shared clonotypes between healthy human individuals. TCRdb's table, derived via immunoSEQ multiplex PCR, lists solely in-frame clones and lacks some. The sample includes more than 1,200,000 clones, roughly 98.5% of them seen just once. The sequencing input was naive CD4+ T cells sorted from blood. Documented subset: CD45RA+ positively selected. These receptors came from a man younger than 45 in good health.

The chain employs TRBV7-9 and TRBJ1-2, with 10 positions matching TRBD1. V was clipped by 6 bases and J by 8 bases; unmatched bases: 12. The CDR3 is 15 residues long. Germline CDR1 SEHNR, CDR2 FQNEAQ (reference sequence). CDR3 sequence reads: CASSATLRDRGGYTF. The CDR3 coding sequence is TGTGCCAGCAGTGCTACACTCCGGGACAGGGGCGGCTACACCTTC.

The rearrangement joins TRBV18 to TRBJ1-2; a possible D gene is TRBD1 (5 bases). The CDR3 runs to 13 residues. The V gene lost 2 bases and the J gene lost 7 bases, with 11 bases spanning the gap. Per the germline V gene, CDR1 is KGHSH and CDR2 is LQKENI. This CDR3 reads CASSPVDKAGYTF. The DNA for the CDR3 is TGTGCCAGCTCACCAGTGGACAAGGCTGGCTACACCTTC.

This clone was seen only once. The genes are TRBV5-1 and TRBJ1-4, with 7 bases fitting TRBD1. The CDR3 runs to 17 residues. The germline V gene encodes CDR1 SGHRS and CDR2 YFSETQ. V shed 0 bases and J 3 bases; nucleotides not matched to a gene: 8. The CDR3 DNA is TGCGCCAGCAGCTTGGGACTTACAGGGGCGTCTAATGAAAAACTGTTTTTT. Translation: CASSLGLTGASNEKLFF. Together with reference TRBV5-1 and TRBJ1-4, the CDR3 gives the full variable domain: KAGVTQTPRYLIKTRGQQVTLSCSPISGHRSVSWYQQTPGQGLQFLFEYFSETQRNKGNFPGRFSGRQFSNSRSEMNVSTLELGDSALYLCASSLGLTGASNEKLFFGSGTQLSVL.